This T cell receptor (beta chain) was obtained from a study of T-cell reconstitution after alpha-beta-depleted transplantation in children. A library of TCRbeta sequences, prepared with unique molecular identifiers, was generated. TCRdb analysed the PCR reads with MiXCR anew, one entry per CDR3 protein. The data show around 700,000 distinct CDR3 sequences, over 10% seen once. V lost 0 bases to trimming and J lost 6 bases; unmatched junction nucleotides: 8. The CDR3 spans 15 residues. CDR1 and CDR2 from the germline V gene are SGHRS and YFSETQ. Points from the study as a whole: Reportedly, roughly two months post-transplant, alpha-beta T cells arose from several hundred expanded graft clones.

About this clonotype itself: As yet, its antigen is unknown.

This clonotype was sampled from a girl under 10 years old with congenital amegakaryocytic thrombocytopenia, due to receive a stem cell transplant. The material was PBMCs, obtained before TCRalphabeta/CD19-depleted stem cell transplant. V gene TRBV5-1 combines with J gene TRBJ2-7; 8 bases align to TRBD1. This CDR3 reads CASSLAGDRTTEQYF. CDR3 DNA: TGCGCCAGCAGCTTGGCGGGGGACAGGACCACCGAGCAGTACTTC.